This T cell receptor (beta chain) emerged from a study of CD8+ T cells in alopecia areata. Turning to the study itself: Donor skin was harvested from approximately 6-12-month-old C3H/HeJ mice with spontaneous alopecia and grafted onto approximately 7-11-week-old female C3H/HeJ recipients. Broader study findings: Patients showed less clear TCR sequence sharing than mice, possibly partly because of HLA diversity. Normal scalp had lower clonality than lesional scalp, with alopecia totalis/universalis lesions showing this most strongly.

This clone was counted only a few times. Antigen specificity is unknown. At residue 11, the translated DNA and the protein in TCRdb do not agree; the protein given here is derived from the DNA. Gene names and germline match the mouse. The read ends 3 residues shy of where the CDR3 ends; the end is completed using the germline J gene. In each case, RNA was isolated and then reverse transcribed into cDNA as the sequencing template. The protocol was immunoSEQ multiplex PCR, while the TCRdb copy is restricted to in-frame clones and leaves out a portion. The specimen has about 120,000 clones, none found just once. The CDR3 has 14 amino acids. Germline-derived CDR1 and CDR2 are MNHDT and YYDKIL. With V trimmed by 6 bases and J by 9 bases, 7 bases remained unmatched.

Input material: lesional skin. This receptor was obtained from a C3H/HeJ mouse with alopecia areata. The strain bears MHC haplotype H2-k. The J gene is TRBJ1-6, the V gene TRBV17; 8 bases fit TRBD1. Being an ORF, TRBJ1-6 has a function that is uncertain. The covered CDR3 bases are TGTGCTAGCAGGGACAGGGTCCGAATTTCGCCC. Translating it yields CASRDRVRISP. The entire CDR3 sequence reads CASRDRVRISPLYF.